The 28 T cell receptor beta chains given below trace back to one sample, sequenced in a study of tumor-infiltrating lymphocytes in localized non-small cell lung cancer. Assay used: immunoSEQ multiplex PCR; TCRdb lists only in-frame clones, some missing. The sample contains some 15,000 clones, around 72% of which appear only once. The material sequenced was lung tumor tissue. The receptors derive from a human donor with non-small cell lung cancer.

The V and J genes are TRBV27 and TRBJ2-3, with 8 nucleotides matching TRBD2. This CDR3 has 16 amino acids. V was clipped by 6 bases and J by 2 bases; unmatched bases: 10. Germline V gene lookup returns CDR1 MNHEY and CDR2 SMNVEV (reference sequence). The CDR3 nucleotides are TGTGCCAGCAGACTTCGGGGGGGCCGGTCCACAGATACGCAGTATTTT. It codes for CASRLRGGRSTDTQYF.

The chain recombines TRBV11-2 with TRBJ2-7, with D unresolved. Per germline, CDR1 SGHAT and CDR2 FQNNGV. The ends were cut back, 5 bases at V and 3 bases at J, with 8 bases in the middle. This CDR3 is 12 amino acids long. CDR3 sequence (DNA): TGTGCCAGCAGCACCCTCGACTACGAGCAGTACTTC. Its protein is CASSTLDYEQYF.

About this clone: The CDR3 does not close with the conserved phenylalanine or tryptophan, likely indicating a read error. Because the CDR3's place on the DNA is in doubt, the DNA is left out and the CDR3 is given as listed by TCRdb. The chain links TRBV13 to TRBJ1-1; the table names TRBD1, a call not compared with the DNA. CDR1 and CDR2 (germline): PRHDT, FYEKMQ (reference sequence). The CDR3 totals 16 residues, both ends included. The CDR3 reads CASSSGGAEGQGKLVV.

The chain carries TRBV6-1 and TRBJ2-7; 12 bases line up with TRBD1. V was pared by 5 bases and J by 4 bases, with 6 bases of the junction left unmatched. The germline V gene has CDR1 MNHNS and CDR2 SASEGT. The CDR3 extends over 15 amino acids. The chain's CDR3 is CASSTGTGGRYEQYF. The CDR3 bases are TGTGCCAGCAGTACCGGGACAGGGGGCAGGTACGAGCAGTACTTC.

J is TRBJ2-1 and V is TRBV4-1; D not certain. V lost 0 bases, J lost 3 bases, and 6 bases lay in between. This CDR3 has 14 amino acids. CDR1 is MGHRA, CDR2 YSYEKL, per germline. CDR3 DNA sequence: TGCGCCAGCAGCCAAGAAACCGACTACAATGAGCAGTTCTTC. Protein: CASSQETDYNEQFF.

This chain joins TRBV10-3 and TRBJ2-5; 9 bases match TRBD2. The V gene end was trimmed by 3 bases and the J gene end by 0 bases; junction bases not matched to a gene: 5. Germline V gene sequence: CDR1 ENHRY, CDR2 SYGVKD. The CDR3 is 16 amino acids. Here the CDR3 reads CAISEGLAGNQETQYF. CDR3 in DNA: TGTGCCATCAGTGAAGGGCTAGCGGGGAACCAAGAGACCCAGTACTTC.

The chain is built from TRBV5-6 and TRBJ2-5; 10 bases fit TRBD2. Germline CDR1 reads SGHDT; CDR2 reads YYEEEE. There are 17 residues in the CDR3. V lost 2 bases, J lost 5 bases, and 12 bases stayed unmatched. CDR3 DNA: TGTGCCAGCAGCTTCTTTAGCGGGAGGACGATTGGGGAGACCCAGTACTTC. Translation gives CASSFFSGRTIGETQYF.

The V gene is TRBV6-5, the J gene TRBJ1-3, with 7 bases matching TRBD1. Germline lookup yields CDR1 MNHEY and CDR2 SVGAGI. The CDR3 is made up of 15 amino acids. Unmatched junction bases numbered 5, after V lost 6 bases and J lost 0 bases. The CDR3 coding sequence is TGTGCCAGCAGAATTACAGGGGCCTCTGGAAACACCATATATTTT. It translates to CASRITGASGNTIYF.

This chain uses TRBV7-9 with TRBJ1-2; 9 nucleotides match TRBD1. This CDR3 is built from 14 residues. CDR1 is SEHNR and CDR2 is FQNEAQ in the germline V gene (reference sequence). The V segment lost 5 bases and the J segment 4 bases; nucleotides outside the gene matches: 5. CDR3 amino acids: CASSTGQGGYGYTF. Written as DNA, the CDR3 is TGTGCCAGCAGCACGGGACAGGGTGGCTATGGCTACACCTTC.

This clone appeared once. V is TRBV6-1 and J is TRBJ1-2, with no clear D. The germline V gene has CDR1 MNHNS and CDR2 SASEGT. The CDR3 loop spans 15 amino acids. The V end was cut by 3 bases, the J end by 6 bases, with 17 bases between. As DNA, the CDR3 is TGTGCCAGCAGTGAGGCCTTCACGAGCAGTCATGGCTACACCTTC. Translation gives CASSEAFTSSHGYTF.

The rearrangement uses TRBV5-6 and TRBJ2-5, with TRBD2 as a possible D gene (7 bases). The better agreement between TRBJ2-7 and the DNA end casts doubt on the J call. CDR1 is SGHDT, CDR2 YYEEEE, per germline. The CDR3 spans 16 residues. For the CDR3, the DNA is TGTGCCAGCAGCTTCCCTGCGAGGGGGGGAACCTACGAGCAGTACTTC. This codes for CASSFPARGGTYEQYF.

The chain couples TRBV10-3 to TRBJ1-5; D is unresolved. The CDR3 length is 14 residues. V lost 0 bases, J lost 9 bases, and 12 bases lay in between. The V gene's germline CDR1 is ENHRY and CDR2 SYGVKD. CDR3 in amino acids: CAISESEHPGPQHF. The CDR3, as DNA: TGTGCCATCAGTGAGTCGGAACATCCCGGGCCCCAGCATTTT.

The chain joins TRBV6-1 to TRBJ1-1, with D maybe TRBD1 (5 bases). Germline CDR1 and CDR2: MNHNS and SASEGT. Between the trimmed V and J ends, which lost 11 bases and 5 bases, there was a span of 12 bases. The CDR3 contains 11 residues. The CDR3 DNA follows: TGTGCCGTAGGGCGGGGGACTGAAGCTTTCTTT. Protein product: CAVGRGTEAFF.

The chain has TRBV19 and TRBJ2-1; 11 nucleotides agree with TRBD2. Trimming removed 6 bases from V and 4 bases from J; junction bases left unmatched: 14. The CDR3 runs 18 residues. The germline V gene has CDR1 LNHDA and CDR2 SQIVND (reference sequence). This chain's CDR3 is CASRGAGSGGAKYNEQFF. The CDR3 bases are TGTGCCAGTAGAGGGGCGGGTAGCGGGGGGGCCAAGTACAATGAGCAGTTCTTC.

The chain recombines TRBV6-1 with TRBJ1-4, with D possibly being TRBD1 (6 bases). The CDR3 spans 15 residues. Germline-derived CDR1 and CDR2 are MNHNS and SASEGT. Trimming took off 4 bases at V and 8 bases at J, with 17 bases between the two ends. CDR3 sequence reads: CASSAVGGLEEKLFF. CDR3 bases: TGTGCCAGCAGTGCGGTCGGGGGGCTAGAGGAAAAACTGTTTTTT.

This clone came up a few times. This chain connects TRBV7-2 to TRBJ1-6; 9 nucleotides line up with TRBD1. Germline V gives CDR1 SGHTA, CDR2 FQGNSA. J lost 8 bases, V lost 5 bases, and 13 bases had no gene match. The CDR3 has 17 amino acids. The CDR3 DNA reads as TGTGCCAGCAGCCTTCTAACGCCGGGACAGGGTGATTCACCCCTCCACTTT. Translating gives CASSLLTPGQGDSPLHF.

V gene TRBV11-2 combines with J gene TRBJ1-2, with a weak D call TRBD1 (6 bases). Looked up from germline, CDR1 is SGHAT and CDR2 is FQNNGV. V lost 5 bases, J lost 7 bases, and 14 bases lay in between. This CDR3 spans 13 amino acids. CDR3 sequence (DNA): TGTGCCAGCAGCGCCAAACAGGGACTTGGCTACACCTTC. Translation: CASSAKQGLGYTF.

The rearrangement joins TRBV11-3 to TRBJ2-5; D may be TRBD2 (5 bases). Looked up from germline, CDR1 is SGHNT and CDR2 is YENEEA. The CDR3 length is 15 residues. V lost 0 bases and J 5 bases, leaving 13 bases between the germline ends. CDR3 sequence: CASSLESGRRETQYF. CDR3 bases: TGTGCCAGCAGCTTAGAGTCTGGGAGAAGGGAGACCCAGTACTTC.

The table lists this clone with a few counts. As DNA, the CDR3 is TGTGCCTGGAGTGATGAAGCTGCTGGCTATGGCTACACCTTC. Translating it yields CAWSDEAAGYGYTF. This chain uses TRBV30 with TRBJ1-2; no definite D call. Trimming cost V 1 base and J 4 bases, with 13 bases left between them. Germline CDR1 reads GTSNPN; CDR2 reads SVGIG (reference sequence). The CDR3 sequence is 14 residues long.

The chain links TRBV5-1 to TRBJ2-5; D is tentatively TRBD1 or TRBD2 (5 bases each). Trimming removed 0 bases at V and 5 bases at J, with 14 bases between. Germline V gene lookup returns CDR1 SGHRS and CDR2 YFSETQ. The CDR3 is 15 residues long. CDR3 in DNA: TGCGCCAGCAGCTTGGGCGGGCAGGGACGTGAGACCCAGTACTTC. It codes for CASSLGGQGRETQYF.

The chain joins TRBV4-1 to TRBJ2-5; D is undetermined. The V gene lost 1 base and the J gene lost 2 bases, with 8 bases spanning the gap. From germline, CDR1 is MGHRA and CDR2 YSYEKL. This CDR3 contains 14 residues. The CDR3 spells CASSQVGIQETQYF. DNA of the CDR3: TGCGCCAGCAGCCAAGTGGGAATACAAGAGACCCAGTACTTC.

V gene TRBV6-1 combines with J gene TRBJ2-1; 7 positions agree with TRBD1. CDR1 and CDR2 (germline): MNHNS, SASEGT. This CDR3 is built from 15 residues. V shed 6 bases, J shed 0 bases, and the junction held 5 bases outside the gene matches. CDR3 loop: CASRGQPSSYNEQFF. The CDR3 nucleotides read TGTGCCAGCAGGGGACAGCCGAGCTCCTACAATGAGCAGTTCTTC.

The chain combines TRBV6-5 with TRBJ1-6; unclear D gene. V lost 5 bases to trimming and J lost 10 bases, with 12 bases between them. Germline V lookup: CDR1 MNHEY, CDR2 SVGAGI. CDR3 length equals 13 residues. CDR3 bases: TGTGCCAGCAGTCAGCAGGAAGAATCACCCCTCCACTTT. Translating gives CASSQQEESPLHF.

This clone was seen only a few times. The chain carries TRBV28 and TRBJ1-1, with D uncertain. Trimming took off 3 bases at V and 0 bases at J, with 8 bases between the two ends. The germline V gene has CDR1 MDHEN and CDR2 SYDVKM. The CDR3 is 14 residues long. The CDR3 DNA is TGTGCCAGCAGTTTCGGGAACATGAACACTGAAGCTTTCTTT. Encoded protein: CASSFGNMNTEAFF.

The V gene is TRBV9, the J gene TRBJ2-5, with 11 bases matching TRBD2. The CDR3 length is 15 residues. Trimming removed 3 bases from V and 5 bases from J; junction bases left unmatched: 6. The V gene's germline CDR1 is SGDLS and CDR2 YYNGEE. The CDR3 bases are TGTGCCAGCAGCGCCGACGGACTAGCGGGCGAGACCCAGTACTTC. This sequence encodes CASSADGLAGETQYF.

This chain uses TRBV28 with TRBJ2-7, with D perhaps given as TRBD1 or TRBD2 (5 bases each). The V gene lost 5 bases and the J gene lost 5 bases, with 19 bases spanning the gap. Germline values: CDR1 MDHEN, CDR2 SYDVKM. CDR3 length: 15 amino acids. The CDR3 spells CASSGFGTERDEQYF. CDR3 nucleotides: TGTGCCAGCAGTGGATTCGGGACCGAACGGGACGAGCAGTACTTC.

The count of this clone is one. Here the CDR3 DNA reads TGTGCCAGCAGCTTATCCCAGACAGTAGAGGAAAAACTGTTTTTT. Translated, it gives CASSLSQTVEEKLFF. The J gene is TRBJ1-4, the V gene TRBV11-2, with a weak D call TRBD1 (5 bases). Germline lookup yields CDR1 SGHAT and CDR2 FQNNGV. Trimming took 2 bases from V and 8 from J, leaving 15 bases between them. The CDR3 contains 15 residues.

V usage is TRBV7-9 and J usage is TRBJ2-2; 7 bases fit TRBD1. Unmatched junction bases numbered 10, after V lost 5 bases and J lost 1 base. Per germline, CDR1 SEHNR and CDR2 FQNEAQ (reference sequence). The CDR3 is 17 residues long. Here the CDR3 reads CASSLQGVRLNTGELFF. The CDR3 DNA reads TGTGCCAGCAGCCTCCAGGGGGTGCGATTGAACACCGGGGAGCTGTTTTTT.